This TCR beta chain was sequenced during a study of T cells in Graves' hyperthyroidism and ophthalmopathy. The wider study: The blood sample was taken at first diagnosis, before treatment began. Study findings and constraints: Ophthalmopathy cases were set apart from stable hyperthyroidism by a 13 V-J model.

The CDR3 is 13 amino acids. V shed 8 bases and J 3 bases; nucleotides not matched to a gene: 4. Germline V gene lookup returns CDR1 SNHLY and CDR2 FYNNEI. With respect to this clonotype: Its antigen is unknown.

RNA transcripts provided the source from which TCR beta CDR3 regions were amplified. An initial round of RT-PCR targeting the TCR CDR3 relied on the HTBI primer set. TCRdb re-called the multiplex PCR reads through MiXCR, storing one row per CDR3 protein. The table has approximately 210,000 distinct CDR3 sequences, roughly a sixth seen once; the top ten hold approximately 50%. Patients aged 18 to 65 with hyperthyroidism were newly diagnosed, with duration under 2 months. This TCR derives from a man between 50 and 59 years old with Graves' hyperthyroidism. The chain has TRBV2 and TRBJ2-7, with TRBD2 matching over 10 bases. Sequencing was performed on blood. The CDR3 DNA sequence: TGTGCCAGCGGACTAGCGGAGCTCTACGAGCAGTACTTC. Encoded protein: CASGLAELYEQYF.